This TCR beta chain was retrieved from a study of blood T cell repertoires in COVID-19 (dated by TCRdb to 2018 to 2021). The study in broad terms: Samples from collaborators originated in the United States, Italy and Spain and spanned both the acute and convalescent phases of COVID-19. The material from the prospective study consisted of cDNA or gDNA derived from T cells, B-cell-depleted T cells, or PBMCs. Subjects who had been exposed to COVID-19, were actively infected with it, or had recovered from it provided the deeply sampled blood TCRbeta repertoires that made up the dataset. The repertoires were released in a freely available public database meant as a resource for research on the immune response to SARS-CoV-2. Samples came from the ongoing ImmuneRACE study (first 160 participants) plus 1,254 subjects from 6 global collaborators. Nearly every sample came with metadata listing a de-identified subject ID, COVID-19 status, age in years and sex. HLA class I and class II types, where available, came from metadata supplied by the sample provider rather than from assay-based typing. The study at large found these results: Clinical and demographic metadata were provided uncurated, with the amount varying by source and participant.

TCRbeta CDR3 regions were amplified from genomic DNA by means of the immunoSEQ Assay, a bias-controlled multiplex PCR. Per the original workflow: The number of nucleated cells in each sample was estimated from the amplification of reference gene primers within the assay. To quantify the absolute abundance of each unique TCRbeta CDR3 rearrangement, sequence reads were collapsed and filtered. For each sample, productive Simpson clonality was calculated by taking the square root of Simpson's diversity index across productive rearrangements. TCRdb stores this immuneACCESS table with in-frame sequences only. Part of the clones is absent; in the studies checked, under half of the shortfall reflects unresolved V genes, and no reason is known for the rest. V and J calls and clone size are copied from that table; D and trimming were computed from the DNA. The sample table contains under 130,000 clones; only one count was recorded for approximately 80% of them. The ten largest make up around a tenth of the sample.

Whole blood was collected in K2EDTA tubes by collaborating institutions according to the institutions' own protocols. For TCRbeta analysis, collaborators shipped samples as frozen whole blood, isolated PBMCs, or DNA extracted from either of those sample types. This clone was detected only once. The clone's antigen remains unknown. The input lacks base qualities; no much larger clone sits a single base away. This TCR derives from a woman aged 70-85 years with acute or convalescent COVID-19. The material sequenced was peripheral blood.

For the CDR3, the sequence is CASSSWGSEDEQYF. The nucleotide sequence is given as TGTGCCAGCAGCTCCTGGGGATCGGAGGACGAGCAGTACTTC. The chain uses TRBV11-2 and TRBJ2-7, with a weak D call of TRBD2 (5 bases match). Trimming costs V 4 bases and J 5 bases, and their ends lie 15 bases apart. Per the germline V gene, SGHAT is the CDR1 and FQNNGV is the CDR2. Including the terminal cysteine and phenylalanine, the CDR3 comprises 14 residues. This entry keeps only the CDR3 DNA: 42 bases, framed from base 1.